The TCR beta chain described here comes from a study of blood T cells in healthy people across ages. Using a J-beta primer mix together with a sample-barcoded 5' primer, a second PCR was run for roughly 6 to 11 cycles. Every cDNA molecule bore a tag from a template-switch adaptor containing 12 random nucleotides. MiXCR, run by TCRdb on the 5' RACE reads, gives a single entry per CDR3 protein. Of roughly 900,000 distinct CDR3 sequences listed, roughly 48% are singletons. Findings and limits, study-wide: Strong correlation linked observed beta diversity and percent naive T cells.

The germline gives CDR1 KGHSH, CDR2 LQKENI. This CDR3 is built from 17 residues. V was trimmed by 0 bases and J by 6 bases, leaving 18 bases between them. Regarding this clonotype: Antigen specificity is unknown.

The chain combines TRBV18 with TRBJ2-1, with D perhaps matching TRBD2 (5 bases). Sequencing used blood. This receptor was identified in a man aged 30 to 45 in good health. The CDR3 coding sequence is TGTGCCAGCTCACCACCGGATCGGAGAGGGCTGGGCAATGAGCAGTTCTTC. Amino acid sequence: CASSPPDRRGLGNEQFF.